This TCR beta chain was recovered during a study of T cells in Graves' hyperthyroidism and ophthalmopathy. General study points: Blood also contained most expanded thyroid clonotypes above 0.001. Progression to ophthalmopathy was predicted a median of roughly 6.8 months early.

This clonotype was recorded a few times. What it binds is unknown. The investigators amplified TCR beta CDR3 regions from RNA transcripts. HTBI primers drove first-round RT-PCR of the TCR CDR3. A single record per CDR3 protein comes from TCRdb applying MiXCR to the multiplex PCR reads. Here the sample spans fewer than 650,000 distinct CDR3 sequences, about 15% being singletons. The CDR3 contains 13 residues. V was clipped by 7 bases and J by 4 bases, with 10 bases between them. Germline CDR1 is SNHLY and CDR2 is FYNNEI. The rearrangement uses TRBV2 and TRBJ2-2; D uncertain. Sample: blood. This TCR came from a woman between 40 and 50 years old with Graves' ophthalmopathy. The CDR3 nucleotides read TGTGCCAGCAACCAGCGCCTCACCGGGGAGCTGTTTTTT. As protein: CASNQRLTGELFF.